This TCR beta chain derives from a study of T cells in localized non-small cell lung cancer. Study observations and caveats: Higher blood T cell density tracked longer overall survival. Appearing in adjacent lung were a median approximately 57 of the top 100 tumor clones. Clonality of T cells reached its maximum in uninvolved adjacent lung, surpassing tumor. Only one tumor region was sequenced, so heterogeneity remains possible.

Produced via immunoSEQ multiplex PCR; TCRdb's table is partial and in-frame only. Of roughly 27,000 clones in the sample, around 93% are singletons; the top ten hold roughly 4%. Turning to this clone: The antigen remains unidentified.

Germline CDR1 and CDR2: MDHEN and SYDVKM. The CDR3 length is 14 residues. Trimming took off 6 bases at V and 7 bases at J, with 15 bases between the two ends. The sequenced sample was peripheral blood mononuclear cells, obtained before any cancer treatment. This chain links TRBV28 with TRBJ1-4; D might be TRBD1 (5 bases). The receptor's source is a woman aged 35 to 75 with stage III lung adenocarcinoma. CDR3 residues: CASSPGTPSEKLFF. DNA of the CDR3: TGTGCCAGCAGCCCCGGGACGCCTAGTGAAAAACTGTTTTTT.